The next 10 T cell receptor beta chains were all read from a single sample in a study of CD8 T cells in ankylosing spondylitis. Findings of the study overall: Roughly eight highly homologous variants made up a TCR beta motif that seemed to typify ankylosing spondylitis blood.

MiXCR, run by TCRdb on the 5' RACE reads, gives a single entry per CDR3 protein. The sample gives almost 400,000 distinct CDR3 sequences, 20% to 25% of which show up once; less than 20% is in the top ten. For these receptors, no antigen is known. The sample consisted of blood, either unsorted or a sorted T cell fraction (not recorded which). Receptors originate from a male donor with ankylosing spondylitis.

This sequence joins TRBV25-1 and TRBJ2-7, with 11 nucleotides matching TRBD1. The germline V gene encodes CDR1 MGHDK and CDR2 SYGVNS. The CDR3 contains 15 residues. With 5 bases clipped from V and 3 bases from J, the junction kept 6 bases outside the gene matches. This CDR3 is CASSNTGTGGYEQYF. CDR3 bases: TGTGCCAGCAGTAACACCGGGACAGGGGGCTACGAGCAGTACTTC.

The rearrangement joins TRBV6-6 to TRBJ2-1; D unresolved. The V gene's germline CDR1 is MNHNY and CDR2 SVGAGI (reference sequence). This CDR3 has 11 residues. Trimming removed 5 bases from V and 10 bases from J, with 9 bases in between. CDR3 coding DNA: TGTGCCAGCAGTGCCGCGTGGGAGCAGTTCTTC. Translated: CASSAAWEQFF.

This chain's CDR3 is CSASGSTPYEQYF. The CDR3 DNA sequence: TGCAGTGCTAGCGGGAGCACCCCCTACGAGCAGTACTTC. The V gene is TRBV20-1, the J gene TRBJ2-7, with D perhaps matching TRBD2 (6 bases). V lost 3 bases and J lost 2, with 11 bases in between. Germline V gene lookup returns CDR1 DFQATT and CDR2 SNEGSKA (reference sequence). CDR3 length: 13 residues.

This clonotype was detected only a few times. The V and J genes are TRBV12-3 or TRBV12-4 and TRBJ2-7; maybe TRBD1 (5 bases). Trimming stripped 1 base from V and 0 bases from J, with 7 bases between. This CDR3 comprises 14 residues. The CDR3 loop is CASSLGRASYEQYF. Here the CDR3 DNA reads TGTGCCAGCAGTTTAGGCAGGGCCTCCTACGAGCAGTACTTC.

This clonotype occurred a few times. CDR3 DNA: TGTGCCAGCAGCCGGACAGGGATAAACATTCAGTACTTC. Translated: CASSRTGINIQYF. The chain joins TRBV12-3 or TRBV12-4 to TRBJ2-4; TRBD1 matches at 8 bases. Trimming removed 6 bases from V and 6 bases from J; junction bases left unmatched: 4. The CDR3 contains 13 residues.

The table lists this clonotype with a few counts. This chain connects TRBV12-3 or TRBV12-4 to TRBJ1-6; the D is unclear. V lost 5 bases to trimming and J lost 10 bases, with 30 bases between them. The CDR3 runs to 19 residues. CDR3: CASSKGQWTGRGLGSPLHF. In DNA, the CDR3 is TGTGCCAGCAGTAAGGGCCAATGGACTGGCCGGGGTTTGGGGTCACCCCTCCACTTT.

V usage is TRBV28 and J usage is TRBJ1-4; perhaps TRBD1 as D (5 bases). In germline, CDR1 is MDHEN, CDR2 SYDVKM. V was shortened by 5 bases and J by 8 bases, with 18 bases between the two germline ends. This CDR3 has 15 amino acids. CDR3 in amino acids: CASSPPGLPGEKLFF. As DNA, the CDR3 is TGTGCCAGCAGTCCCCCGGGACTCCCGGGAGAAAAACTGTTTTTT.

This clonotype was observed a few times. This chain uses TRBV7-9 with TRBJ1-5; D is undetermined. Germline V gives CDR1 SEHNR, CDR2 FQNEAQ (reference sequence). Trimming removed 4 bases at V and 0 bases at J, with 13 bases between. This CDR3 is built from 16 residues. In nucleotides, the CDR3 is TGTGCCAGCAGCTCCTCCGGGATCTTTAGCAATCAGCCCCAGCATTTT. This translates into CASSSSGIFSNQPQHF.

This clonotype was detected a few times. The V and J genes are TRBV20-1 and TRBJ2-1; D may be TRBD1 or TRBD2 (5 bases each). Germline CDR1 is DFQATT and CDR2 is SNEGSKA (reference sequence). The CDR3 runs 14 residues. V was clipped by 7 bases and J by 3 bases, with 16 bases between them. The CDR3 is CSGMGPRVYNEQFF. As DNA, the CDR3 is TGCAGTGGGATGGGACCTCGGGTCTACAATGAGCAGTTCTTC.

This clonotype was counted a few times. The chain has TRBV10-3 and TRBJ2-5; D uncertain. Germline V CDR1 and CDR2: ENHRY, SYGVKD. The CDR3 is 13 residues long. Trimming removed 3 bases at V and 3 bases at J, with 8 bases between. The CDR3 DNA sequence: TGTGCCATCAGTGAAAGGCTAAAAGAGACCCAGTACTTC. As protein: CAISERLKETQYF.